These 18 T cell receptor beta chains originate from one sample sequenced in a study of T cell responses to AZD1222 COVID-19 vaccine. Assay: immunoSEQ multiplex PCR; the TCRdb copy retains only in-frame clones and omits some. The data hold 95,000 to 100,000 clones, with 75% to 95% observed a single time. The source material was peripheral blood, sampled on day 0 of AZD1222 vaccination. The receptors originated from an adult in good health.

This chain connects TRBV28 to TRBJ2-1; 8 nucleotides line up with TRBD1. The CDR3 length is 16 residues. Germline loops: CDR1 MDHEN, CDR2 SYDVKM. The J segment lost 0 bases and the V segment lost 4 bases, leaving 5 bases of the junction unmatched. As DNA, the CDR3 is TGTGCCAGCAGTTCGATCACAGGGGGCTCCTACAATGAGCAGTTCTTC. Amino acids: CASSSITGGSYNEQFF. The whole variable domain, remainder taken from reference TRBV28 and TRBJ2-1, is DVKVTQSSRYLVKRTGEKVFLECVQDMDHENMFWYRQDPGLGLRLIYFSYDVKMKEKGDIPEGYSVSREKKERFSLILESASTNQTSMYLCASSSITGGSYNEQFFGPGTRLTVL.

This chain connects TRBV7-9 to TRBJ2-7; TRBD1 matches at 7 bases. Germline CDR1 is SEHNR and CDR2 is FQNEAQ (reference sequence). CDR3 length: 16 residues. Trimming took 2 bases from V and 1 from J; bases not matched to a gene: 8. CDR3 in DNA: TGTGCCAGCAGCTTAACCCCTGACAGGGCGTCCTACGAGCAGTACTTC. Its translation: CASSLTPDRASYEQYF.

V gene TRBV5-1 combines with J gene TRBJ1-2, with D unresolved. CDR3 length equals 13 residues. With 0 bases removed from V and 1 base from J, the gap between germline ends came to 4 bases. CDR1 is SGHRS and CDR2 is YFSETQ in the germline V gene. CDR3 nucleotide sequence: TGCGCCAGCAGCTTGGACAGTAACTATGGCTACACCTTC. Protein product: CASSLDSNYGYTF.

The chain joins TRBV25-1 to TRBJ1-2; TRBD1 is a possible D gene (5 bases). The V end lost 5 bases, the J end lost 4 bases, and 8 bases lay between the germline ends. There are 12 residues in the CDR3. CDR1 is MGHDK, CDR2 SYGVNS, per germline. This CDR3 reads CASSRDPYGYTF. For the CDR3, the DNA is TGTGCCAGCAGTAGGGACCCCTATGGCTACACCTTC.

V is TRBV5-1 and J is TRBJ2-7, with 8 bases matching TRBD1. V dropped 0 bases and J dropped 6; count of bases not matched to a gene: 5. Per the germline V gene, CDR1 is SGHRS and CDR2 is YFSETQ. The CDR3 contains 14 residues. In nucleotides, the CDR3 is TGCGCCAGCAGCTTGGGCGGACAGGGAGGCGAGCAGTACTTC. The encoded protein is CASSLGGQGGEQYF.

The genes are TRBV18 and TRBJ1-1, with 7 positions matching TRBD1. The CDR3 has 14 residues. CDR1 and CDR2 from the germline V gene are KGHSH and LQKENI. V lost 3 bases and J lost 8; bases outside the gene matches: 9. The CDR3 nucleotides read TGTGCCAGCTCACCGTCGACAGGGCTTGGGGAAGCTTTCTTT. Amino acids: CASSPSTGLGEAFF. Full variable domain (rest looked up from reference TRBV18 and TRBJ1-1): NAGVMQNPRHLVRRRGQEARLRCSPMKGHSHVYWYRQLPEEGLKFMVYLQKENIIDESGMPKERFSAEFPKEGPSILRIQQVVRGDSAAYFCASSPSTGLGEAFFGQGTRLTVV.

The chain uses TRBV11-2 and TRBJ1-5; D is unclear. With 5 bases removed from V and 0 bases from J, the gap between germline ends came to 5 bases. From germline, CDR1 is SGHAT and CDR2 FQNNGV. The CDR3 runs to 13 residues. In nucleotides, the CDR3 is TGTGCCAGCAGCCTCTCTAGCAATCAGCCCCAGCATTTT. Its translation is CASSLSSNQPQHF.

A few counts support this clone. The CDR3 is CASTRGGAPSGNTIYF. The CDR3 bases are TGTGCCAGCACCCGGGGGGGGGCCCCCTCTGGAAACACCATATATTTT. J is TRBJ1-3 and V is TRBV28; D may be TRBD1 (6 bases). This CDR3 region has 16 residues. CDR1 is MDHEN and CDR2 is SYDVKM in the germline V gene. Trimming pared 7 bases from V and 0 bases from J, leaving 16 bases between.

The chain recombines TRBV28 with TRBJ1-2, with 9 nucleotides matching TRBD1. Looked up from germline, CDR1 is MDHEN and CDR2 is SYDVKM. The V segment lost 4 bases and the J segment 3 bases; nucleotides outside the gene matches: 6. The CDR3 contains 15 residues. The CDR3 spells CASSSSGTGHYGYTF. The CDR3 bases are TGTGCCAGCAGTTCCTCGGGGACAGGGCACTATGGCTACACCTTC.

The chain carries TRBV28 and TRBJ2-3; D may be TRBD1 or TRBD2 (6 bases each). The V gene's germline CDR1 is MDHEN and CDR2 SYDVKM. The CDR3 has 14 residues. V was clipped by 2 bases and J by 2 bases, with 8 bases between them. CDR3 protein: CASSLPGATDTQYF. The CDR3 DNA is TGTGCCAGCAGTTTACCGGGGGCCACAGATACGCAGTATTTT. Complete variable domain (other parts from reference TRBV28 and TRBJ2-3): DVKVTQSSRYLVKRTGEKVFLECVQDMDHENMFWYRQDPGLGLRLIYFSYDVKMKEKGDIPEGYSVSREKKERFSLILESASTNQTSMYLCASSLPGATDTQYFGPGTRLTVL.

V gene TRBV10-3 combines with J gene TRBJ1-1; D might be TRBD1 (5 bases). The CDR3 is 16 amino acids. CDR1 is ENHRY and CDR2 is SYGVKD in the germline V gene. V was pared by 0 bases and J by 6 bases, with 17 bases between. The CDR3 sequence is CAISESVGGVDPEAFF. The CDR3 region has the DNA TGTGCCATCAGTGAGTCGGTCGGGGGTGTAGACCCTGAAGCTTTCTTT.

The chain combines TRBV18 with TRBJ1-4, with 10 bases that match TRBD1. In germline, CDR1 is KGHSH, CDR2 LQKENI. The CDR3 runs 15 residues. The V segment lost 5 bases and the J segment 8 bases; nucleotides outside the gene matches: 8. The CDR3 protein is CASSRMGTGDEKLFF. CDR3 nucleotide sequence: TGTGCCAGCTCAAGGATGGGGACAGGGGACGAAAAACTGTTTTTT.

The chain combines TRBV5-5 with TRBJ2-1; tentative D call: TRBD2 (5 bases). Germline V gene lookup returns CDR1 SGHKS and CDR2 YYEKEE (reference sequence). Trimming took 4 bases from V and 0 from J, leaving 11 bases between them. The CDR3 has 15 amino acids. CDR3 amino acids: CASSRGESSYNEQFF. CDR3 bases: TGTGCCAGCAGCCGGGGAGAGAGCTCCTACAATGAGCAGTTCTTC. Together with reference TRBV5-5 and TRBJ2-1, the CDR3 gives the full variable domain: DAGVTQSPTHLIKTRGQQVTLRCSPISGHKSVSWYQQVLGQGPQFIFQYYEKEERGRGNFPDRFSARQFPNYSSELNVNALLLGDSALYLCASSRGESSYNEQFFGPGTRLTVL.

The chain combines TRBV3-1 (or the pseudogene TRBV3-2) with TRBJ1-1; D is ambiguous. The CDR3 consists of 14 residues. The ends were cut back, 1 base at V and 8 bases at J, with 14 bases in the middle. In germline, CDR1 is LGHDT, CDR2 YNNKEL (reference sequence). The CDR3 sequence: CASSQVLVDSEAFF. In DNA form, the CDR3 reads TGTGCCAGCAGCCAAGTGCTGGTAGACTCCGAAGCTTTCTTT.

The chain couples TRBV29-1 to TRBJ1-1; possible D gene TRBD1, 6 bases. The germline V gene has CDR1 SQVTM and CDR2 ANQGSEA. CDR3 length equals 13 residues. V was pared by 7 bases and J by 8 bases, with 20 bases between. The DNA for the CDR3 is TGCAGCGGCTGGGGGCCTCAGGGCGGGGAAGCTTTCTTT. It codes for CSGWGPQGGEAFF. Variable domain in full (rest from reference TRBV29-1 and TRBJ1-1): SAVISQKPSRDICQRGTSLTIQCQVDSQVTMMFWYRQQPGQSLTLIATANQGSEATYESGFVIDKFPISRPNLTFSTLTVSNMSPEDSSIYLCSGWGPQGGEAFFGQGTRLTVV.

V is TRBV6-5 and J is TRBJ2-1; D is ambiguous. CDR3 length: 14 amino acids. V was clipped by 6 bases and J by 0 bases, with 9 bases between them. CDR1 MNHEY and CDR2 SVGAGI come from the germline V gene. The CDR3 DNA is TGTGCCAGCAGCCAATGGGGCTCCTACAATGAGCAGTTCTTC. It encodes CASSQWGSYNEQFF.

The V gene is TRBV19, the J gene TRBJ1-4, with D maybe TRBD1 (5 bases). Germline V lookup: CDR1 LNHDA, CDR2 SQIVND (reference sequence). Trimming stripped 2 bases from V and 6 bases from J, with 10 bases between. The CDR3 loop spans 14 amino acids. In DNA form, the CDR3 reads TGTGCCAGTAGTATAAGAGGGGAAGATGAAAAACTGTTTTTT. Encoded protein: CASSIRGEDEKLFF.

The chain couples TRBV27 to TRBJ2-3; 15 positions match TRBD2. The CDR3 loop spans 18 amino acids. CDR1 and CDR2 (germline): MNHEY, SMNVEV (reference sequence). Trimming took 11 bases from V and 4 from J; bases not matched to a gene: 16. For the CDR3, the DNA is TGTGCCTGCTCGCCGGGACTAGCGGGGGGCGAAGCACCAGATACGCAGTATTTT. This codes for CACSPGLAGGEAPDTQYF.